The 7 T cell receptor beta chains presented below share a single source sample, sequenced in a study of siplizumab effects on memory and regulatory T cells. Profiling relied on immunoSEQ multiplex PCR, and the TCRdb table lists in-frame clones only, not all of them. The table shows over 95,000 clones, with 93% occurring only once. Source material: non-Treg CD4+ T cells sorted from blood. The receptors derive from a human donor in good health.

This chain uses TRBV5-1 with TRBJ1-6; no firm D call. Looked up from germline, CDR1 is SGHRS and CDR2 is YFSETQ. Trimming stripped 0 bases from V and 6 bases from J, with 7 bases between. This CDR3 comprises 14 residues. CDR3 amino acids: CASSLEAGNSPLHF. CDR3 nucleotide sequence: TGCGCCAGCAGCTTGGAGGCAGGTAATTCACCCCTCCACTTT.

The V gene is TRBV10-1, the J gene TRBJ2-1; 8 positions match TRBD2. V lost 7 bases and J lost 6; bases outside the gene matches: 5. Per germline, CDR1 WNHNN and CDR2 SYGVQD (reference sequence). This CDR3 region has 13 residues. The CDR3: CASMAGGSNEQFF. The CDR3 nucleotides read TGCGCCAGCATGGCGGGGGGTTCCAATGAGCAGTTCTTC.

The gene calls are TRBV7-2 and TRBJ2-5; D is uncertain. Germline loops: CDR1 SGHTA, CDR2 FQGNSA. The V end was cut by 1 base, the J end by 2 bases, with 8 bases between. The CDR3 is 14 residues long. The CDR3 nucleotides read TGTGCCAGCAGCTTAGTCTGGGGACAAGAGACCCAGTACTTC. This encodes CASSLVWGQETQYF.

This rearrangement joins TRBV15 to TRBJ1-2, with D perhaps matching TRBD1 (6 bases). The V end lost 1 base, the J end lost 9 bases, and 12 bases lay between the germline ends. The CDR3 contains 13 residues. The germline gives CDR1 LNHNV, CDR2 YYDKDF (reference sequence). This CDR3 reads CATSRGRTARYTF. As DNA, the CDR3 is TGTGCCACCAGCAGAGGAAGGACAGCCCGCTACACCTTC.

This rearrangement joins TRBV5-1 to TRBJ2-3, with a tentative D call TRBD2 (7 bases). Germline V lookup: CDR1 SGHRS, CDR2 YFSETQ. This CDR3 is built from 16 residues. The V and J ends lost 2 bases and 9 bases respectively, with 22 bases between them. The CDR3 loop is CASSLEGGGHAGTQYF. The DNA of the CDR3 is TGCGCCAGCAGCTTAGAAGGGGGAGGGCACGCCGGAACGCAGTATTTT.

This rearrangement joins TRBV5-1 to TRBJ2-3; 11 nucleotides align to TRBD1. Germline V CDR1 and CDR2: SGHRS, YFSETQ. The CDR3 covers 16 residues. Germline trimming cut 4 bases from V and 6 bases from J; bases unmatched to any gene: 10. In DNA form, the CDR3 reads TGCGCCAGCAGCCGCAACCCCGGGACAGGGGGGGATACGCAGTATTTT. Translating gives CASSRNPGTGGDTQYF.

The chain couples TRBV4-2 to TRBJ1-1; D remains ambiguous. Trimming took 0 bases from V and 9 from J, leaving 14 bases between them. Germline assignment: CDR1 LGHNA and CDR2 YNFKEQ. The CDR3 consists of 14 residues. The CDR3 DNA sequence: TGTGCCAGCAGCCAAGATCCCACAGCTACACAAGCTTTCTTT. This codes for CASSQDPTATQAFF.